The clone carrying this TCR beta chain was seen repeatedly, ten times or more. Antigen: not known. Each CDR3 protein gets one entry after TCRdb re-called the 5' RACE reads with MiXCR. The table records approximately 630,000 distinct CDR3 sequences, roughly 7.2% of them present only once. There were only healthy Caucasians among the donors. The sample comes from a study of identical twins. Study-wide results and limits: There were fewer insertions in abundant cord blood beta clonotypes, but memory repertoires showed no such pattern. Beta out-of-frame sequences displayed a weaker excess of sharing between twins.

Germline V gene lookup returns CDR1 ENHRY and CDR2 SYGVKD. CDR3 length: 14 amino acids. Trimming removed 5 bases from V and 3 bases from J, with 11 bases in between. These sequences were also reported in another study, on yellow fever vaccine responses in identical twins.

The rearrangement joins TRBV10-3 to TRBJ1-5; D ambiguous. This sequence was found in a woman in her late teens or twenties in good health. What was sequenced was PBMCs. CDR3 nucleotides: TGTGCCATCAGTATAGCGGATGACAATCAGCCCCAGCATTTT. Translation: CAISIADDNQPQHF.